Following are 8 T cell receptor beta chains from one sample sequenced in a study of T cell changes during pregnancy in multiple sclerosis. The repertoire was sequenced with immunoSEQ multiplex PCR; TCRdb's copy has only in-frame clones and lacks some. Of about 89,000 clones in the sample, 94% are singletons; the top ten hold more than 1.5%. The specimen was peripheral blood, collected after pregnancy. The receptor source for this set is a female donor in good health, enrolled as a control in a pregnancy study.

The V and J genes are TRBV15 and TRBJ2-7; possible D gene TRBD2, 5 bases. V lost 0 bases, J lost 4 bases, and 7 bases lay in between. Germline-derived CDR1 and CDR2 are LNHNV and YYDKDF (reference sequence). CDR3 length: 13 residues. CDR3 coding DNA: TGTGCCACCAGCAGAGACGGGGAGTACGAGCAGTACTTC. It encodes CATSRDGEYEQYF.

The J gene is TRBJ2-7, the V gene TRBV29-1, with a possible D match to TRBD1 (5 bases). CDR1 is SQVTM, CDR2 ANQGSEA, per germline. V lost 7 bases and J 5 bases, leaving 12 bases between the germline ends. This CDR3 region has 11 residues. The CDR3 DNA follows: TGCAGCGGCAGGGAAAATAACGAGCAGTACTTC. Protein sequence: CSGRENNEQYF.

J is TRBJ2-7 and V is TRBV6-6; 7 positions agree with TRBD1. V gave up 2 bases and J gave up 6 bases; unmatched junction bases: 7. CDR3 length: 14 amino acids. CDR1 is MNHNY and CDR2 is SVGAGI in the germline V gene (reference sequence). CDR3: CASSYENRGGEQYF. The CDR3 region has the DNA TGTGCCAGCAGTTACGAGAACAGGGGTGGCGAGCAGTACTTC.

The chain recombines TRBV6-4 with TRBJ2-1; 9 bases are a match to TRBD2. J gave up 8 bases and V 4 bases, and 9 bases lay outside the gene matches. The V gene's germline CDR1 is MRHNA and CDR2 SNTAGT. This CDR3 has 15 residues. The CDR3 bases are TGTGCCAGCAGTGCCCATAGCGGGAGCGGGGATGAGCAGTTCTTC. It is translated as CASSAHSGSGDEQFF.

A single count supports this clone. The chain uses TRBV7-2 and TRBJ1-5; D is unclear. Germline V CDR1 and CDR2: SGHTA, FQGNSA. The CDR3 runs to 15 residues. Trimming left V 5 bases short and J 0 bases short, with 11 bases between. In DNA form, the CDR3 reads TGTGCCAGCAGCCCTGGGCAGTATAGCAATCAGCCCCAGCATTTT. This sequence encodes CASSPGQYSNQPQHF. Using reference TRBV7-2 and TRBJ1-5 for the parts outside the CDR3, the full variable domain is GAGVSQSPSNKVTEKGKDVELRCDPISGHTALYWYRQSLGQGLEFLIYFQGNSAPDKSGLPSDRFSAERTGGSVSTLTIQRTQQEDSAVYLCASSPGQYSNQPQHFGDGTRLSIL.

This rearrangement joins TRBV5-5 to TRBJ2-7; 8 nucleotides line up with TRBD1. Unmatched junction bases numbered 7, after V lost 5 bases and J lost 3 bases. Germline CDR1 SGHKS, CDR2 YYEKEE (reference sequence). The CDR3 runs 14 residues. CDR3 sequence reads: CASSPGTGDYEQYF. Written as DNA, the CDR3 is TGTGCCAGCAGTCCCGGGACAGGCGACTACGAGCAGTACTTC.

This clone was detected a few times. The chain is built from TRBV7-9 and TRBJ2-1; a possible D gene is TRBD1 (5 bases). The CDR3 spans 15 residues. Germline assignment: CDR1 SEHNR and CDR2 FQNEAQ (reference sequence). The V gene lost 5 bases and the J gene lost 2 bases, with 13 bases spanning the gap. This chain's CDR3 is CASSDGQTPYNEQFF. The CDR3 DNA is TGTGCCAGCAGCGACGGACAAACCCCCTACAATGAGCAGTTCTTC. Using reference TRBV7-9 and TRBJ2-1 for the parts outside the CDR3, the full variable domain is DTGVSQNPRHKITKRGQNVTFRCDPISEHNRLYWYRQTLGQGPEFLTYFQNEAQLEKSRLLSDRFSAERPKGSFSTLEIQRTEQGDSAMYLCASSDGQTPYNEQFFGPGTRLTVL.

V and J are TRBV29-1 and TRBJ2-7; D is possibly TRBD1 (5 bases). Trimming pared 6 bases from V and 3 bases from J, leaving 9 bases between. Germline V CDR1 and CDR2: SQVTM, ANQGSEA. This CDR3 region has 11 residues. CDR3: CSVSDSYEQYF. CDR3 sequence (DNA): TGCAGCGTGTCCGACAGCTACGAGCAGTACTTC.